This entry lists 17 T cell receptor beta chains sequenced from one sample in a study of graft-versus-host responses after intestinal transplantation. TCRdb keeps only in-frame clones here, not all; method: immunoSEQ multiplex PCR. This sample has 40,000 to 60,000 clones, with 70% to 85% found just once. Their antigens are not known. The starting material was unstimulated CD4+ T cells sorted from spleen or lymph node cells, obtained before transplant. The receptors originated from a human donor who was the organ donor for an intestinal transplant.

The V and J genes are TRBV30 and TRBJ1-1; no definite D call. V lost 0 bases and J 5 bases, leaving 7 bases between the germline ends. Per germline, CDR1 GTSNPN and CDR2 SVGIG (reference sequence). The CDR3 consists of 12 residues. CDR3 protein: CAWSVPGTEAFF. CDR3 in DNA: TGTGCCTGGAGTGTACCTGGAACTGAAGCTTTCTTT.

The chain carries TRBV15 and TRBJ1-3; D remains unclear. The CDR3 is 14 amino acids. V lost 0 bases to trimming and J lost 4 bases, with 7 bases between them. Germline-derived CDR1 and CDR2 are LNHNV and YYDKDF (reference sequence). The CDR3 loop is CATSREVPGNTIYF. The DNA of the CDR3 is TGTGCCACCAGCAGAGAAGTTCCGGGAAACACCATATATTTT. Together with reference TRBV15 and TRBJ1-3, the CDR3 gives the full variable domain: DAMVIQNPRYQVTQFGKPVTLSCSQTLNHNVMYWYQQKSSQAPKLLFHYYDKDFNNEADTPDNFQSRRPNTSFCFLDIRSPGLGDTAMYLCATSREVPGNTIYFGEGSWLTVV.

The chain recombines TRBV19 with TRBJ1-2; 8 positions match TRBD1. This CDR3 is 13 amino acids long. V lost 8 bases to trimming and J lost 8 bases; unmatched junction nucleotides: 10. CDR1 is LNHDA and CDR2 is SQIVND in the germline V gene (reference sequence). CDR3 amino acids: CASVKGTGGGYTF. In nucleotides, the CDR3 is TGTGCCAGTGTAAAGGGGACAGGTGGCGGCTACACCTTC.

Only a few counts were recorded for this clone. J is TRBJ2-7 and V is TRBV5-1, with D possibly TRBD2 on 6 matching bases. The length of the CDR3 is 11 residues. Germline V gene lookup returns CDR1 SGHRS and CDR2 YFSETQ. Trimming cost V 10 bases and J 3 bases, with 11 bases left between them. The CDR3 DNA is TGCGCCCTCGGGGGATTCTACGAGCAGTACTTC. It codes for CALGGFYEQYF. The complete variable domain, with remaining parts taken from reference TRBV5-1 and TRBJ2-7, reads KAGVTQTPRYLIKTRGQQVTLSCSPISGHRSVSWYQQTPGQGLQFLFEYFSETQRNKGNFPGRFSGRQFSNSRSEMNVSTLELGDSALYLCALGGFYEQYFGPGTRLTVT.

The chain recombines TRBV30 with TRBJ1-5; a possible D gene is TRBD1 (5 bases). The germline CDR1 and CDR2 sequences are GTSNPN and SVGIG (reference sequence). V dropped 5 bases and J dropped 5 bases, with 13 bases sitting between them. The CDR3 is 13 amino acids. Here the CDR3 reads CAWPGTVDQPQHF. The CDR3 nucleotides read TGTGCCTGGCCCGGGACTGTTGATCAGCCCCAGCATTTT.

The J gene is TRBJ1-2, the V gene TRBV12-5; 8 bases match TRBD1. CDR1 LGHNT and CDR2 FRNRAP come from the germline V gene. The V gene end was trimmed by 3 bases and the J gene end by 5 bases; junction bases not matched to a gene: 8. The CDR3 contains 15 residues. CDR3 bases: TGTGCTAGTGGTTTCGGACAGGGAGGTTTGTATGGCTACACCTTC. Encoded protein: CASGFGQGGLYGYTF.

This chain uses TRBV12-5 with TRBJ1-4, with D possibly matching TRBD1 (5 bases). Trimming cost V 7 bases and J 8 bases, with 20 bases left between them. The CDR3 is 15 residues long. CDR1 and CDR2 from the germline V gene are LGHNT and FRNRAP. The CDR3 here is CASALEWQGREKLFF. In DNA form, the CDR3 reads TGTGCTAGTGCACTCGAGTGGCAGGGTCGAGAAAAACTGTTTTTT.

This rearrangement joins TRBV4-1 to TRBJ2-5; TRBD2 agrees at 9 bases. The CDR3 totals 16 residues. V lost 2 bases and J lost 4; bases outside the gene matches: 8. Germline V gene sequence: CDR1 MGHRA, CDR2 YSYEKL. CDR3 region: CASSQLGGGARETQYF. DNA of the CDR3: TGCGCCAGCAGCCAACTTGGCGGGGGGGCCCGAGAGACCCAGTACTTC.

The V gene is TRBV6-5, the J gene TRBJ1-4, with a tentative D call TRBD1 (5 bases). The CDR3 loop spans 15 amino acids. V lost 6 bases, J lost 6 bases, and 17 bases lay in between. Germline V CDR1 and CDR2: MNHEY, SVGAGI. This chain's CDR3 is CASSVPQGGYEKLFF. In DNA, the CDR3 is TGTGCCAGCAGCGTTCCCCAGGGCGGGTATGAAAAACTGTTTTTT.

The chain links TRBV6-6 to TRBJ1-5; D is possibly TRBD1 (6 bases). Germline lookup yields CDR1 MNHNY and CDR2 SVGAGI (reference sequence). The CDR3 loop spans 13 amino acids. Trimming pared 6 bases from V and 2 bases from J, leaving 8 bases between. The DNA of the CDR3 is TGTGCCAGCAGCCCAGGGGGCAATCAGCCCCAGCATTTT. The encoded protein is CASSPGGNQPQHF.

This clone was detected a few times. The J gene is TRBJ2-7, the V gene TRBV19; 9 bases align to TRBD1. Per the germline V gene, CDR1 is LNHDA and CDR2 is SQIVND (reference sequence). This CDR3 is built from 14 residues. Trimming removed 7 bases from V and 3 bases from J; junction bases left unmatched: 7. The CDR3 DNA reads TGTGCCAGTACGGTCCGACAGGGGGGCTACGAGCAGTACTTC. As protein: CASTVRQGGYEQYF.

The rearrangement uses TRBV9 and TRBJ2-1; 8 nucleotides line up with TRBD2. CDR1 and CDR2 from the germline V gene are SGDLS and YYNGEE. Germline trimming cut 4 bases from V and 10 bases from J; bases unmatched to any gene: 7. This CDR3 spans 13 amino acids. CDR3 loop: CASSPRGGEEQFF. The DNA for the CDR3 is TGTGCCAGCAGCCCCCGGGGGGGGGAGGAGCAGTTCTTC.

The J gene is TRBJ2-3, the V gene TRBV2, with TRBD1 as a possible D gene (6 bases). The CDR3 covers 14 residues. V was cut by 4 bases and J by 11 bases, with 19 bases left in between. Germline CDR1 reads SNHLY; CDR2 reads FYNNEI. CDR3 amino acids: CASSVDRGRERQYF. CDR3 bases: TGTGCCAGCAGTGTTGATAGGGGGAGAGAGAGGCAGTATTTT.

V gene TRBV21-1 combines with J gene TRBJ2-7; no DNA check was done on the table's D call, TRBD2. TRBV21-1 is tagged as a pseudogene. The CDR3 length is 15 residues. The CDR3, as DNA: TGTGCCAGCAGCAAAGCCCTAGCCTATACCTACGAGCAGTACTTC. Its protein product is CASSKALAYTYEQYF.

V gene TRBV4-3 combines with J gene TRBJ2-7, with 7 bases identical to TRBD1. V shed 0 bases, J shed 3 bases, and the junction held 8 bases outside the gene matches. The CDR3 totals 16 residues. Per germline, CDR1 LGHNA and CDR2 YSLEER. CDR3 DNA sequence: TGCGCCAGCAGCCAAGATTTCACGGGGACAGACTACGAGCAGTACTTC. Residues: CASSQDFTGTDYEQYF.

This CDR3 is CASSYSSGRFYEQYF. The DNA for the CDR3 is TGTGCCAGCAGCTATTCTAGCGGGAGGTTCTACGAGCAGTACTTC. This rearrangement joins TRBV6-5 to TRBJ2-7, with 11 nucleotides matching TRBD2. This CDR3 region has 15 residues. The V gene end was trimmed by 6 bases and the J gene end by 3 bases; junction bases not matched to a gene: 7. Looked up from germline, CDR1 is MNHEY and CDR2 is SVGAGI.

This chain uses TRBV6-5 with TRBJ2-7; 8 bases align to TRBD2. V gave up 2 bases and J gave up 3 bases; unmatched junction bases: 3. This CDR3 spans 14 amino acids. In germline, CDR1 is MNHEY, CDR2 SVGAGI. DNA of the CDR3: TGTGCCAGCAGTTACGTCGGGAGGGACTACGAGCAGTACTTC. Its protein product is CASSYVGRDYEQYF.